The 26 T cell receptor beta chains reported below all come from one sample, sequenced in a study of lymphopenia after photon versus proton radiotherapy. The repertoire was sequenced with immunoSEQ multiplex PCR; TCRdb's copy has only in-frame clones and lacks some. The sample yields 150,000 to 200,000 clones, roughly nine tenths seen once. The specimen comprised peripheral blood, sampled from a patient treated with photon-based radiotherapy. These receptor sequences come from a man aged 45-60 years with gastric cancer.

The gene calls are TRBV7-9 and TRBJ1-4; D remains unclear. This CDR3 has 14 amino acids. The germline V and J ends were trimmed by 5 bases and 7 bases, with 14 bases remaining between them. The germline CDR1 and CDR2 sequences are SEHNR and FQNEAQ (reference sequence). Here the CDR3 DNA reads TGTGCCAGCAGCCATCCTGGGTTTAGTGAAAAACTGTTTTTT. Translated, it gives CASSHPGFSEKLFF.

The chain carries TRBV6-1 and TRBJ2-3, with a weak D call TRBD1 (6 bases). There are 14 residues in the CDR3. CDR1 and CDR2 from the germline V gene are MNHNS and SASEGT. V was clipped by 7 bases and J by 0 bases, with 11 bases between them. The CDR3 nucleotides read TGTGCCAGCAAGAAGGGGGAGAGCACAGATACGCAGTATTTT. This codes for CASKKGESTDTQYF.

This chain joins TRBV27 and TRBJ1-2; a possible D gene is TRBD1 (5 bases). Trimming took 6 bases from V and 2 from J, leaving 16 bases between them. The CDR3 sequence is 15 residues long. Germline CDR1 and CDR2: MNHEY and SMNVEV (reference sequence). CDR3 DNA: TGTGCCAGCAGGGACCCGGGACTTGCGAACTATGGCTACACCTTC. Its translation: CASRDPGLANYGYTF.

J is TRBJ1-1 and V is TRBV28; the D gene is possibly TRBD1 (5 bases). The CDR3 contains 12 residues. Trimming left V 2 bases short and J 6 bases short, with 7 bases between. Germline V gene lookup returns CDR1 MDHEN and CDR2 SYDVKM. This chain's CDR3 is CASSLRGAEAFF. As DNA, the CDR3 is TGTGCCAGCAGTTTACGAGGGGCTGAAGCTTTCTTT.

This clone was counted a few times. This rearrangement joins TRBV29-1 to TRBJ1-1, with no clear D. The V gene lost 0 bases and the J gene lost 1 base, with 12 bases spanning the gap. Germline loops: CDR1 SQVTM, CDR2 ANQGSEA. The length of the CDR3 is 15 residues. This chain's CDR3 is CSVEDSEVWNTEAFF. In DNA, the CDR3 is TGCAGCGTTGAAGATTCGGAGGTTTGGAACACTGAAGCTTTCTTT. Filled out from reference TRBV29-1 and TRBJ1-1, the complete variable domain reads SAVISQKPSRDICQRGTSLTIQCQVDSQVTMMFWYRQQPGQSLTLIATANQGSEATYESGFVIDKFPISRPNLTFSTLTVSNMSPEDSSIYLCSVEDSEVWNTEAFFGQGTRLTVV.

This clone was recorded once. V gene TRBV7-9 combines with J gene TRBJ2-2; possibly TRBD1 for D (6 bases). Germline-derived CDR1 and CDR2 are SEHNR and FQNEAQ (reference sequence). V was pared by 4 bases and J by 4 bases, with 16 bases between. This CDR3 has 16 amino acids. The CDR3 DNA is TGTGCCAGCAGCTACCGCCCCCGACAGGCCACCGGGGAGCTGTTTTTT. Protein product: CASSYRPRQATGELFF.

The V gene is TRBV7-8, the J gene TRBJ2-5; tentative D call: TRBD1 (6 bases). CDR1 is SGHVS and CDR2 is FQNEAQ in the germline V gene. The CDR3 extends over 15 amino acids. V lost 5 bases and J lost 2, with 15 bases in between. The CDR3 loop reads CASSPGSRGQETQYF. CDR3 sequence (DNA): TGTGCCAGCAGCCCCGGATCTAGGGGGCAAGAGACCCAGTACTTC.

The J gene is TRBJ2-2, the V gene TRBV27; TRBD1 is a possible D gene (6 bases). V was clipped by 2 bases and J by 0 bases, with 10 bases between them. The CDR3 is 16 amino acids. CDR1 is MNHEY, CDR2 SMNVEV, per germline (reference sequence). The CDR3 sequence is CASSLEQGPNTGELFF. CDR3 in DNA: TGTGCCAGCAGTTTAGAGCAGGGGCCGAACACCGGGGAGCTGTTTTTT.

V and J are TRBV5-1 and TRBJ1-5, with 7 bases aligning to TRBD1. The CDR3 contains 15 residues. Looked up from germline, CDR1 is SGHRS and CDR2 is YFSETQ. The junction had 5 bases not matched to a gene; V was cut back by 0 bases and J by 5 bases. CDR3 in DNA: TGCGCCAGCAGCTTGGAAGGACAGGCACATCAGCCCCAGCATTTT. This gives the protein CASSLEGQAHQPQHF.

CDR3 nucleotides: TGTGCCAGCAGCCCCCTAGCGGGAGTCATTTCGGAGACCCAGTACTTC. Translating it yields CASSPLAGVISETQYF. The chain combines TRBV14 with TRBJ2-5, with TRBD2 matching 10 bases. From germline, CDR1 is SGHDN and CDR2 FVKESK. The CDR3 sequence is 16 residues long. Germline trimming cut 4 bases from V and 5 bases from J; bases unmatched to any gene: 10.

CDR3 nucleotide sequence: TGTGCCAGCAGTATTGCCTGGGGGGATACGCAGTATTTT. It translates to CASSIAWGDTQYF. The genes are TRBV7-9 and TRBJ2-3; D could derive from TRBD1 or TRBD2 (5 bases each). Trimming removed 6 bases at V and 6 bases at J, with 13 bases between. Germline assignment: CDR1 SEHNR and CDR2 FQNEAQ (reference sequence). The CDR3 consists of 13 residues.

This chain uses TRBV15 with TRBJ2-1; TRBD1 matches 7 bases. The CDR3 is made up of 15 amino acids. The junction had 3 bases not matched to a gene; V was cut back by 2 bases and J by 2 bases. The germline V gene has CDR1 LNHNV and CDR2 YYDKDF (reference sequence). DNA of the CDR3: TGTGCCACCAGCAGATCAGGGGGACCCTACAATGAGCAGTTCTTC. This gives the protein CATSRSGGPYNEQFF.

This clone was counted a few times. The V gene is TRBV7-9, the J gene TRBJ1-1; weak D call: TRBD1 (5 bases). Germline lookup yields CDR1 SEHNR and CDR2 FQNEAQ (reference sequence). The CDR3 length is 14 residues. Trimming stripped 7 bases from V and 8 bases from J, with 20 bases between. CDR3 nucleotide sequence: TGTGCCAGCAACCCGCGGGGAGGGACCACGGAAGCTTTCTTT. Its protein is CASNPRGGTTEAFF.

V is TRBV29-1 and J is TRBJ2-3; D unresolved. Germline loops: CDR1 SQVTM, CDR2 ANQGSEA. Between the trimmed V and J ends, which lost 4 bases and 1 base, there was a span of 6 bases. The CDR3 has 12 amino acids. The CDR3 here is CSVVRGTDTQYF. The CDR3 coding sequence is TGCAGCGTTGTAAGGGGCACAGATACGCAGTATTTT.

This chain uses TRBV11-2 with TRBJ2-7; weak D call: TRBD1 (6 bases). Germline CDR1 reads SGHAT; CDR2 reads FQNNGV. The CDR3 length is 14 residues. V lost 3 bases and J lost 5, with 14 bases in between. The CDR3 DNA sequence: TGTGCCAGCAGCTTGCAGGGGTTGGGAAACGAGCAGTACTTC. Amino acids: CASSLQGLGNEQYF.

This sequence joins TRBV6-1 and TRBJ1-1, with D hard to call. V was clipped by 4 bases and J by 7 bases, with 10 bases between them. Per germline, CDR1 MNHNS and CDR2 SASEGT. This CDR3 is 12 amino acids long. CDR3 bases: TGTGCCAGCAGTGGCACCTTGATTGAAGCTTTCTTT. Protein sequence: CASSGTLIEAFF.

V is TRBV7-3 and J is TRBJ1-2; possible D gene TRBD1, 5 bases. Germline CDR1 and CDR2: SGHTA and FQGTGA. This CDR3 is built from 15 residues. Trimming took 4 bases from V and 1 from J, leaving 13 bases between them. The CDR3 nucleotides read TGTGCCAGCAGCTACCAACCGGGGGGTAACTATGGCTACACCTTC. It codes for CASSYQPGGNYGYTF.

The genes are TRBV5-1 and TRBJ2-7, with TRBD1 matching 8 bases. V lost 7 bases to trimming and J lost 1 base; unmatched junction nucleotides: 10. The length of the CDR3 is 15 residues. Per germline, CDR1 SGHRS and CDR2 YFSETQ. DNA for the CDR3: TGCGCCAGCGCCGGGCAGGGGGCCGGTTCCTACGAGCAGTACTTC. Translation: CASAGQGAGSYEQYF.

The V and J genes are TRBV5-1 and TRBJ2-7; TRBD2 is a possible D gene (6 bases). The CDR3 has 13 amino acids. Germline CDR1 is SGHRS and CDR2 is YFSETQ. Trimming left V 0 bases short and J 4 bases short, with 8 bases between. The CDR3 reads CASSLVSGYEQYF. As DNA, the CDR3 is TGCGCCAGCAGCTTGGTTAGCGGTTACGAGCAGTACTTC.

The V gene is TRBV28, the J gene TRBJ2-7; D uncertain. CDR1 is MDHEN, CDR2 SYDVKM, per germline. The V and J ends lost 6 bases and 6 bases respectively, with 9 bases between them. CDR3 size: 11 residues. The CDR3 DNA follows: TGTGCCAGCAGCATTCTGAGCGAGCAGTACTTC. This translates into CASSILSEQYF. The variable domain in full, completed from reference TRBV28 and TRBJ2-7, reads DVKVTQSSRYLVKRTGEKVFLECVQDMDHENMFWYRQDPGLGLRLIYFSYDVKMKEKGDIPEGYSVSREKKERFSLILESASTNQTSMYLCASSILSEQYFGPGTRLTVT.

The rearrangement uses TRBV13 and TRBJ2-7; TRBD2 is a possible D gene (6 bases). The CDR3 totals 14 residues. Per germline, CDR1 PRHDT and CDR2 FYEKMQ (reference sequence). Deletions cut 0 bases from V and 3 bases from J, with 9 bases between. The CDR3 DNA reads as TGTGCCAGCAGCTTAGGCCGGGACTTCTACGAGCAGTACTTC. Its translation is CASSLGRDFYEQYF.

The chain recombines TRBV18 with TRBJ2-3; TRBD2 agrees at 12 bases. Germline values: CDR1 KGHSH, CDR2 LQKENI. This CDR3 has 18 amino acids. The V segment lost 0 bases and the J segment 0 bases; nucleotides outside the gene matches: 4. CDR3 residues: CASSPPGLAGESTDTQYF. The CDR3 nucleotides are TGTGCCAGCTCACCACCGGGACTAGCGGGCGAAAGCACAGATACGCAGTATTTT.

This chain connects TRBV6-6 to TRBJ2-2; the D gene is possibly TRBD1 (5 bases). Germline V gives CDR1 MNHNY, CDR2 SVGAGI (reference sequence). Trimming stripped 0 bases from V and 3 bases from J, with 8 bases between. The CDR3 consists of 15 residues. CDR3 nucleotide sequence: TGTGCCAGCAGTTACTCGACCAGGGACACCGGGGAGCTGTTTTTT. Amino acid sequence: CASSYSTRDTGELFF.

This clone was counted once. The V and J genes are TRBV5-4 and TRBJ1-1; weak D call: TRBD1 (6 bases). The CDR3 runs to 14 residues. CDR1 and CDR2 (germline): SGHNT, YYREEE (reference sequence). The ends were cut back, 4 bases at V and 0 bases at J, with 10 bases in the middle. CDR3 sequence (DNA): TGTGCCAGCAGCCCGGACAGCATGAACACTGAAGCTTTCTTT. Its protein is CASSPDSMNTEAFF. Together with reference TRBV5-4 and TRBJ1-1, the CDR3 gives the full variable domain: ETGVTQSPTHLIKTRGQQVTLRCSSQSGHNTVSWYQQALGQGPQFIFQYYREEENGRGNFPPRFSGLQFPNYSSELNVNALELDDSALYLCASSPDSMNTEAFFGQGTRLTVV.

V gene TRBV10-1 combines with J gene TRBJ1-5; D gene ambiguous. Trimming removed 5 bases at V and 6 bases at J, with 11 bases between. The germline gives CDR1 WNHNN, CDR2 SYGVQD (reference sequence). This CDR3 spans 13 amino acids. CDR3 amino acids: CASSNVRGQPQHF. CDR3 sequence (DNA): TGCGCCAGCAGTAACGTCCGGGGTCAGCCCCAGCATTTT.

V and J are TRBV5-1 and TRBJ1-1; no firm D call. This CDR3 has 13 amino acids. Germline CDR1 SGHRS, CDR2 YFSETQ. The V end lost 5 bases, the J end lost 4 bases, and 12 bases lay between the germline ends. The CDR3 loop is CASSLGSGTEAFF. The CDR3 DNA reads TGCGCCAGCAGTCTTGGGAGCGGCACTGAAGCTTTCTTT.